This TCR beta chain was sequenced during a study of monozygotic twins with inflammatory bowel disease. Study-level findings and limits: With others, IBD patients shared fewer clonotypes than healthy twins did, especially with disease activity. Healthy co-twins showed greater TCRbeta diversity (inverse Simpson) than IBD patients.

Total RNA, at 3,500 to 4,000 ng, went into every TCR library. Eight separate reactions per sample yielded the cDNA. Each CDR3 protein gets one entry in TCRdb, which reprocessed the 5' RACE reads and gives no DNA. The listing records about 450,000 distinct CDR3 sequences. Worth noting for this clonotype: As yet, its antigen is unknown.

CDR3 length: 15 amino acids. CDR1 SGHRS and CDR2 YFSETQ come from the germline V gene. Sample: blood. This receptor was obtained from a human donor with ulcerative colitis or Crohn's disease, or a healthy co-twin of an affected twin (not recorded which). The chain has TRBV5-1 and TRBJ2-7; the D call of TRBD1 rests on TCRdb alone, since no DNA is present to check it. Here the CDR3 reads CASRAVGTSSYEQYF.